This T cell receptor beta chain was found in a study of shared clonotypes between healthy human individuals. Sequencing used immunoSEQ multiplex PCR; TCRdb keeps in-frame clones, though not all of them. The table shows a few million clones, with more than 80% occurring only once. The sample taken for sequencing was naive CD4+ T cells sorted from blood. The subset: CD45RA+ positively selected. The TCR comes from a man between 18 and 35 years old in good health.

The CDR3 reads CASRETHRELTEAFF. DNA for the CDR3: TGCGCCAGCAGGGAGACGCACAGGGAGTTAACTGAAGCTTTCTTT. The chain links TRBV10-2 to TRBJ1-1; D is perhaps TRBD1 (6 bases). Germline values: CDR1 WSHSY, CDR2 SAAADI. Trimming stripped 6 bases from V and 5 bases from J, with 19 bases between. The CDR3 extends over 15 amino acids.